The 2 T cell receptor beta chains below all came from one sample that was sequenced in a study of regulatory dendritic cells for organ transplantation. The antigens these receptors bind are not known. CFSE-labeled sorted T cells met regulatory or mature dendritic cells for under 6 days. Only in-frame clones appear in the TCRdb table, and some are missing; sequencing was by immunoSEQ multiplex PCR. The sample consists of about 20,000 clones, over 75% of them appearing once. Sequences were obtained from memory CD4+ T cells from blood cultured with regulatory dendritic cells. Subset here: CD45RO+ memory T cells. All receptors derive from a human donor in good health.

This clone was observed once. The V gene is TRBV6-5, the J gene TRBJ1-2; D unresolved. Germline assignment: CDR1 MNHEY and CDR2 SVGAGI. The CDR3 covers 11 residues. Between the trimmed V and J ends, which lost 1 base and 8 bases, there was a span of 5 bases. DNA of the CDR3: TGTGCCAGCAGTTACTTAGGAGGCTACACCTTC. The encoded protein is CASSYLGGYTF.

This chain joins TRBV30 and TRBJ2-7; 8 bases align to TRBD1. V lost 5 bases to trimming and J lost 3 bases; unmatched junction nucleotides: 9. The CDR3 length is 14 residues. The V gene's germline CDR1 is GTSNPN and CDR2 SVGIG (reference sequence). This CDR3 is CAWVRAGGFYEQYF. The CDR3 DNA is TGTGCCTGGGTCAGGGCAGGGGGCTTCTACGAGCAGTACTTC. The whole variable domain, filled in from reference TRBV30 and TRBJ2-7, reads SQTIHQWPATLVQPVGSPLSLECTVEGTSNPNLYWYRQAAGRGLQLLFYSVGIGQISSEVPQNLSASRPQDRQFILSSKKLLLSDSGFYLCAWVRAGGFYEQYFGPGTRLTVT.